This TCR beta chain was recovered during a study of tumor-infiltrating lymphocytes in primary liver carcinoma. Study-level information: Tumors were staged T1-T3 N0M0 and measured about 4 to 11 cm across. General study findings and limits: Only about 7-24% of top clones appeared in all five tumor regions.

Concerning this clonotype: No antigen is known for it. Possible read error: a much larger clone is one base away.

The input was around 0.5 ug total RNA; TCR beta cDNA was made from it with a constant-region primer. Three nested multiplex PCR rounds of slightly modified ARM-PCR generated TCR beta libraries. For around 9 cycles apiece, the opening two PCR rounds ran with TRBV1-TRBV30 forward primers and a C-beta reverse primer. TCRdb recomputed calls from the multiplex PCR reads with MiXCR, one row per CDR3 protein. The sample yields around 40,000 distinct CDR3 sequences, about three quarters seen once. From unsorted bulk tissue weighing about 20-32 mg, DNA and RNA were co-extracted. The CDR3 covers 13 residues. Germline V lookup: CDR1 SNHLY, CDR2 FYNNEI.

The specimen sequenced was liver tumor tissue from sampling region 2. Specified subset: tumor region T2, inferior pole. The sequence was collected from a man in his forties or fifties with primary liver carcinoma and hepatitis B virus infection. J is TRBJ2-3 and V is TRBV2; 9 bases are a match to TRBD1. The J call could be wrong; TRBJ1-5 is a better fit for the DNA end. CDR3 sequence reads: CASLQGAMDTQHF. The DNA of the CDR3 is TGTGCCAGCTTACAGGGGGCGATGGATACGCAGCATTTT.